The 8 T cell receptor beta chains given below trace back to one sample, sequenced in a study of cytomegalovirus exposure and HLA in healthy donors. Vbeta (60) and Jbeta (13) primers were used in the PCR. The table came from immunoSEQ multiplex PCR; TCRdb's copy has only in-frame clones and leaves some out. In the table there are fewer than 95,000 clones, about 70% of which are singletons. Sequenced: PBMCs. Receptors were obtained from a man aged 40-49 years in good health and CMV-seronegative.

The genes are TRBV27 and TRBJ1-5; the match to TRBD1 covers 7 bases. Germline CDR1 is MNHEY and CDR2 is SMNVEV (reference sequence). V was pared by 4 bases and J by 6 bases, with 9 bases of the junction left unmatched. The CDR3 contains 15 residues. The CDR3 protein is CASSSLTGVVQPQHF. CDR3 coding DNA: TGTGCCAGCAGTTCGCTCACAGGGGTGGTTCAGCCCCAGCATTTT.

This chain uses TRBV7-9 with TRBJ2-7; 12 positions match TRBD1. CDR1 is SEHNR, CDR2 FQNEAQ, per germline (reference sequence). Trimming cost V 11 bases and J 7 bases; bases outside gene matches: 15. The CDR3 is 15 residues long. The chain's CDR3 is CAGGSRDRGHWEQYF. The CDR3 DNA follows: TGTGCCGGGGGAAGTCGGGACAGGGGGCATTGGGAGCAGTACTTC.

The J gene is TRBJ1-6, the V gene TRBV7-8; no clear D gene. This CDR3 contains 13 residues. Per the germline V gene, CDR1 is SGHVS and CDR2 is FQNEAQ. V shed 5 bases and J shed 10 bases, with 12 bases lying between them. CDR3 sequence (DNA): TGTGCCAGCAGCCGTCGTGTGAGGTCACCCCTCCACTTT. Translation: CASSRRVRSPLHF.

The rearrangement uses TRBV27 and TRBJ2-7, with 9 positions matching TRBD1. The germline V gene has CDR1 MNHEY and CDR2 SMNVEV (reference sequence). The ends lost 2 bases at V and 2 bases at J; junction bases unmatched: 7. The CDR3 runs to 16 residues. The CDR3 region is CASSLGAGTGPYEQYF. The DNA of the CDR3 is TGTGCCAGCAGTTTAGGTGCTGGGACAGGGCCCTACGAGCAGTACTTC.

V and J are TRBV7-3 and TRBJ2-1; a possible D gene is TRBD1 (6 bases). Germline V gene data show CDR1 as SGHTA and CDR2 as FQGTGA. Trimming left V 1 base short and J 4 bases short, with 11 bases between. The CDR3 totals 15 residues. CDR3 region: CASSLNRDLYNEQFF. CDR3 bases: TGTGCCAGCAGCTTAAACAGGGATTTGTACAATGAGCAGTTCTTC.

The CDR3 here is CASSVGQIPRANTEAFF. The CDR3 bases are TGTGCCAGCAGCGTAGGCCAGATCCCCAGGGCGAACACTGAAGCTTTCTTT. The chain is built from TRBV9 and TRBJ1-1; D is possibly TRBD1 (5 bases). Germline V gene lookup returns CDR1 SGDLS and CDR2 YYNGEE. The V gene lost 0 bases and the J gene lost 1 base, with 16 bases spanning the gap. The CDR3 runs to 17 residues.

The chain has TRBV27 and TRBJ1-6; D uncertain. The CDR3 is 14 amino acids. V gave up 8 bases and J gave up 0 bases, with 8 bases separating them. Germline values: CDR1 MNHEY, CDR2 SMNVEV (reference sequence). CDR3 bases: TGTGCCAGCGGAGGCAGCTCCTATAATTCACCCCTCCACTTT. Its protein is CASGGSSYNSPLHF.

This clone was seen a handful of times. CDR3 protein: CASSVSPQGAPETQYF. The DNA of the CDR3 is TGCGCCAGCAGCGTAAGCCCCCAGGGGGCGCCCGAGACCCAGTACTTC. The V and J genes are TRBV5-1 and TRBJ2-5, with TRBD1 matching over 8 bases. The CDR3 has 16 residues. Losses at the gene ends were 4 bases for V and 5 bases for J; bases not matched to a gene: 13. From germline, CDR1 is SGHRS and CDR2 YFSETQ.